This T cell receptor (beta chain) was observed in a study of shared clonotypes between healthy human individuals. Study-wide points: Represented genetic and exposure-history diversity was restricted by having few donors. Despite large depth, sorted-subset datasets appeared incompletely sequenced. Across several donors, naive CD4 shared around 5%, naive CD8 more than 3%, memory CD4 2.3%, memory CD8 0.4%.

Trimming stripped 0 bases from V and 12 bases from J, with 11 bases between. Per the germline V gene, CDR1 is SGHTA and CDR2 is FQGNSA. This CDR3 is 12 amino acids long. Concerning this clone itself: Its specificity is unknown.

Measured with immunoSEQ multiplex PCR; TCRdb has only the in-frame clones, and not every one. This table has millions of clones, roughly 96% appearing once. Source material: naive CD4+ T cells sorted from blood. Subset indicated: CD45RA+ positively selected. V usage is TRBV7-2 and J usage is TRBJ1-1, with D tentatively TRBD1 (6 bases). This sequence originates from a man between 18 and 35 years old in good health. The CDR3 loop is CASSLALRGPFF. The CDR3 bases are TGTGCCAGCAGCTTAGCGCTCAGGGGACCTTTCTTT.